This T cell receptor beta chain was identified during a study of CD8 T cells in ankylosing spondylitis. Study-wide points: There was a TCR beta motif, made of several highly homologous variants, that appeared characteristic of ankylosing spondylitis blood.

TCRdb analysed the 5' RACE reads with MiXCR anew, one entry per CDR3 protein. The table shows hundreds of thousands of distinct CDR3 sequences, with 25% to 30% occurring only once. This clonotype was observed a handful of times. Its cognate antigen is unknown. CDR1 and CDR2 from the germline V gene are SGDLS and YYNGEE. V shed 4 bases, J shed 1 base, and the junction held 13 bases outside the gene matches. CDR3 size: 18 residues. J is TRBJ2-2 and V is TRBV9; 7 bases map to TRBD1. The TCR comes from a male donor with ankylosing spondylitis. What was sequenced was blood, either unsorted or a sorted T cell fraction (not recorded which). The CDR3 coding sequence is TGTGCCAGCAGCAAAGCGAAGGACAGGAGATTGAACACCGGGGAGCTGTTTTTT. As protein: CASSKAKDRRLNTGELFF.